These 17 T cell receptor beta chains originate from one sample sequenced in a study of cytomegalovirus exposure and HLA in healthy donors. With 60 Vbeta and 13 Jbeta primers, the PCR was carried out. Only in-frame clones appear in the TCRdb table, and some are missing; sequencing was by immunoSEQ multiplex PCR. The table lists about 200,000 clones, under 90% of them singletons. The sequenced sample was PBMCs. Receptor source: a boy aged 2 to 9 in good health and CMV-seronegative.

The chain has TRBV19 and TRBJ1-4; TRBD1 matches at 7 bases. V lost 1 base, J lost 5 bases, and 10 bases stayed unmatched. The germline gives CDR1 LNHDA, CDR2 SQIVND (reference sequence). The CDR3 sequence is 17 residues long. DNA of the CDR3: TGTGCCAGTAGTATAGGCGGTCCGCGGGACAGAAATGAAAAACTGTTTTTT. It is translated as CASSIGGPRDRNEKLFF.

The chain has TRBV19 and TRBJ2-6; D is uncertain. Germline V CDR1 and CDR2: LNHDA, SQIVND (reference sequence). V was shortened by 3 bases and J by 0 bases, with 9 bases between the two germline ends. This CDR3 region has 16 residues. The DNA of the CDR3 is TGTGCCAGTAGTATTTTTGTCTTCTCTGGGGCCAACGTCCTGACTTTC. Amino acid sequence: CASSIFVFSGANVLTF.

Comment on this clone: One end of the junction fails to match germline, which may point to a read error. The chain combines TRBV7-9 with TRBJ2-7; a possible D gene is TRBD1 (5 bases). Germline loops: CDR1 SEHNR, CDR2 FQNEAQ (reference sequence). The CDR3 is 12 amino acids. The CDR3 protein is CSSSRTPWEQYF. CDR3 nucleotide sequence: TGTTCCAGCAGCCGGACACCCTGGGAGCAGTACTTC.

The CDR3 is CASSQVGQPQHF. The CDR3 DNA reads as TGTGCCAGCAGCCAAGTTGGCCAGCCCCAGCATTTT. The chain couples TRBV4-2 to TRBJ1-5; unclear D gene. The V end lost 1 base, the J end lost 7 bases, and 5 bases lay between the germline ends. The CDR3 loop spans 12 amino acids. The germline CDR1 and CDR2 sequences are LGHNA and YNFKEQ.

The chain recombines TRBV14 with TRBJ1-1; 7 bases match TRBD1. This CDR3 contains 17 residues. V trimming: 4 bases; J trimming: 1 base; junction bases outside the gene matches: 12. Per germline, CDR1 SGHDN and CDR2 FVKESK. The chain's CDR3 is CASSPWTGFDGNTEAFF. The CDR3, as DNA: TGTGCCAGCAGCCCCTGGACAGGCTTTGATGGGAACACTGAAGCTTTCTTT. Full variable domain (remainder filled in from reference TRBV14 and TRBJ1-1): EAGVTQFPSHSVIEKGQTVTLRCDPISGHDNLYWYRRVMGKEIKFLLHFVKESKQDESGMPNNRFLAERTGGTYSTLKVQPAELEDSGVYFCASSPWTGFDGNTEAFFGQGTRLTVV.

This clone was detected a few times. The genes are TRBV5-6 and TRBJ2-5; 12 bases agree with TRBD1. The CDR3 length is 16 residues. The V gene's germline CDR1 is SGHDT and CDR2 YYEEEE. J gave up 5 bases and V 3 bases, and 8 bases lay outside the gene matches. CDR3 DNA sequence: TGTGCCAGCAGCTCGATTCCCGGGACAGGGGGCGAGACCCAGTACTTC. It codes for CASSSIPGTGGETQYF.

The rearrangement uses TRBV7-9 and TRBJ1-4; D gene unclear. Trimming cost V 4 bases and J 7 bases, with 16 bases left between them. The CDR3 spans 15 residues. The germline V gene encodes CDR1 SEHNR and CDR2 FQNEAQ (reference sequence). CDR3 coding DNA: TGTGCCAGCAGCTATGAAGAGCGTTTGGGTGAAAAACTGTTTTTT. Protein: CASSYEERLGEKLFF.

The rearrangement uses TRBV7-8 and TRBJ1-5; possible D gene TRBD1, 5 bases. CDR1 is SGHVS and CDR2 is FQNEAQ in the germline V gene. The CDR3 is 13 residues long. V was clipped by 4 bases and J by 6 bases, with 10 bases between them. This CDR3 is CASSWGGSQPQHF. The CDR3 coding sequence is TGTGCCAGCAGCTGGGGCGGCAGTCAGCCCCAGCATTTT.

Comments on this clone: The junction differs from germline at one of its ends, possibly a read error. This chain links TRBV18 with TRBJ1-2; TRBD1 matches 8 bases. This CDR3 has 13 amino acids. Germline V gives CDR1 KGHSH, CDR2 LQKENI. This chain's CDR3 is CASSPDREGGHTF. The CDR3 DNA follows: TGTGCCAGCTCACCGGACAGGGAGGGTGGCCACACCTTC.

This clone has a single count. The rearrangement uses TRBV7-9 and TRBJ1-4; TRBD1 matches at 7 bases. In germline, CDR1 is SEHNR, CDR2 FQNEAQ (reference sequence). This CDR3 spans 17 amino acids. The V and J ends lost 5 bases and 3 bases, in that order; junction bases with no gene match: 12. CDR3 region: CASSPPAVGTANEKLFF. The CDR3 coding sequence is TGTGCCAGCAGCCCACCGGCCGTCGGGACAGCTAATGAAAAACTGTTTTTT.

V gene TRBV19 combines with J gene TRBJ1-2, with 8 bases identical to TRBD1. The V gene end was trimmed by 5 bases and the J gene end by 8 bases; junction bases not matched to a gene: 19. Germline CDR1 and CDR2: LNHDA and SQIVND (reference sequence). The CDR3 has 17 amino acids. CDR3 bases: TGTGCCAGTAGTGATTACAGGGGGGAGAAAAAAACGGCGGGCTACACCTTC. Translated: CASSDYRGEKKTAGYTF.

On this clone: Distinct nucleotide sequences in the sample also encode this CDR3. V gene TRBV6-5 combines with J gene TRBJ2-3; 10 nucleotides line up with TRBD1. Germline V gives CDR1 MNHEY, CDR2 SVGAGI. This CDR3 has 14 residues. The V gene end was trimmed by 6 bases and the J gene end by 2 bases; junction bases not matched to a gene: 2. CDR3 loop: CASRGTGATDTQYF. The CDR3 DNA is TGTGCCAGCAGAGGGACAGGGGCCACAGATACGCAGTATTTT.

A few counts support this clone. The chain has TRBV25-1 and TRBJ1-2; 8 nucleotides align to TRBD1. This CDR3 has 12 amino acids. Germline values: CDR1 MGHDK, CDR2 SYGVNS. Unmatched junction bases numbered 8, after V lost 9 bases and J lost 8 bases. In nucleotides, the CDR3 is TGTGCCAGTTTGCGAACAGGGGGAGGCTACACCTTC. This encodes CASLRTGGGYTF.

The CDR3 sequence is CASSPRDRADTQYF. CDR3 DNA: TGTGCCAGCTCACCGAGGGATCGGGCAGATACGCAGTATTTT. The V and J genes are TRBV18 and TRBJ2-3; D is possibly TRBD2 (5 bases). Germline CDR1 is KGHSH and CDR2 is LQKENI. V gave up 3 bases and J gave up 4 bases, with 11 bases separating them. The CDR3 length is 14 residues.

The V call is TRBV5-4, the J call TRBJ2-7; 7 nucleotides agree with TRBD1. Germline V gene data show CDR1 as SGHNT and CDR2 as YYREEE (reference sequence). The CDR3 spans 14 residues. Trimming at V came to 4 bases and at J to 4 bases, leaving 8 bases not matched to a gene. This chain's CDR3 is CASSPRTGGYEQYF. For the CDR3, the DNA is TGTGCCAGCAGCCCGCGGACAGGCGGGTACGAGCAGTACTTC.

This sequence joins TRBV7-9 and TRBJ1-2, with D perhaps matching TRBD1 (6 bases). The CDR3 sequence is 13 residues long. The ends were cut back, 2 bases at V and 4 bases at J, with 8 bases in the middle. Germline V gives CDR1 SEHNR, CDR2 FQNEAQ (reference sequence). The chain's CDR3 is CASSLRGSYGYTF. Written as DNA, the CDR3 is TGTGCCAGCAGCTTAAGGGGGTCCTATGGCTACACCTTC.

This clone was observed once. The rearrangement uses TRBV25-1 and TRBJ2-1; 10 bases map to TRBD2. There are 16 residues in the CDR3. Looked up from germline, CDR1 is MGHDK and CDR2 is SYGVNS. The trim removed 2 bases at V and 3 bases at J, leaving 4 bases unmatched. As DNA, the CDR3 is TGTGCCAGCAGTGAAAGTAGCGGGGGGTACTACAATGAGCAGTTCTTC. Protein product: CASSESSGGYYNEQFF.